Listed here is a single TCR beta chain. What it binds is unknown. The data stem from a study of a mutant IDH1 vaccine in newly diagnosed glioma. The wider study: Among treated patients, 62.5% were male and approximately 40% female, and mean age was approximately 43 years.

Assay: immunoSEQ multiplex PCR; the TCRdb copy retains only in-frame clones and omits some. The sample lists about 62,000 clones; roughly 80% were seen once. This CDR3 comprises 15 residues. CDR1 and CDR2 from the germline V gene are ENHRY and SYGVKD. V was clipped by 3 bases and J by 5 bases; unmatched bases: 9. Documented time point: week 47, end of study. A single vaccine dose contained 300 ug of mutant IDH1 20-mer peptide, and topical imiquimod was used with it. Diagnosis in the donors showed new WHO grade 3 or 4 astrocytomas that were IDH1-mutant and ATRX-lost. This receptor was identified in a man younger than 40 with glioma. The rearrangement links TRBV10-3 to TRBJ2-7, with 8 bases that match TRBD1. Here the sequenced sample was PBMCs, taken from a glioma patient whose treatment included an IDH1 peptide vaccine. The CDR3 is CAISEPGQDNDEQYF. For the CDR3, the DNA is TGTGCCATCAGTGAACCGGGACAGGACAACGACGAGCAGTACTTC.